Shown below are 10 T cell receptor beta chains from a single sample sequenced in a study of cytomegalovirus exposure and HLA in healthy donors. Use of 60 Vbeta and 13 Jbeta primers characterized the PCR. Profiling relied on immunoSEQ multiplex PCR, and the TCRdb table lists in-frame clones only, not all of them. Recorded for this sample: 150,000 to 200,000 clones. Sequenced material: PBMCs. These receptors came from a boy aged 5-17 years in good health and CMV-seronegative.

This chain joins TRBV4-1 and TRBJ1-5, with D perhaps TRBD1 (6 bases). This CDR3 has 17 amino acids. CDR1 MGHRA and CDR2 YSYEKL come from the germline V gene. Trimming stripped 0 bases from V and 6 bases from J, with 18 bases between. CDR3 protein: CASSQDPLGGAGQPQHF. Here the CDR3 DNA reads TGCGCCAGCAGCCAAGATCCTCTGGGGGGGGCCGGTCAGCCCCAGCATTTT.

The chain links TRBV11-3 to TRBJ2-7, with TRBD1 matching over 7 bases. In germline, CDR1 is SGHNT, CDR2 YENEEA. The V segment lost 4 bases and the J segment 7 bases; nucleotides outside the gene matches: 16. CDR3 length equals 16 residues. The DNA for the CDR3 is TGTGCCAGCAGCTCCAACCGGGACAGACCTGAGGGGGAGCAGTACTTC. Amino acid sequence: CASSSNRDRPEGEQYF.

The rearrangement joins TRBV9 to TRBJ2-2; 7 positions agree with TRBD1. The CDR3 length is 14 residues. V was pared by 3 bases and J by 6 bases, with 5 bases of the junction left unmatched. Germline loops: CDR1 SGDLS, CDR2 YYNGEE. The CDR3 DNA follows: TGTGCCAGCAGCGAATCCACAGGGGCCGGGGAGCTGTTTTTT. It is translated as CASSESTGAGELFF.

The chain recombines TRBV4-2 with TRBJ2-3, with 8 bases fitting TRBD2. CDR3 length equals 14 residues. The trim removed 3 bases at V and 2 bases at J, leaving 1 base unmatched. Looked up from germline, CDR1 is LGHNA and CDR2 is YNFKEQ. The CDR3 DNA reads as TGTGCCAGCAGCCACGGGGGGGACACAGATACGCAGTATTTT. Translating gives CASSHGGDTDTQYF.

This chain connects TRBV21-1 to TRBJ2-3; the tabulated D call, TRBD2, remains unverified against the DNA. TRBV21-1 has pseudogene status. This CDR3 is built from 22 residues. In DNA, the CDR3 is TGTGCCAGCAGTACTCTCCGGGACTCCCTGTGGGGACTAGCGGGGGGTAGGAATACGCAGTATTTT. This codes for CASSTLRDSLWGLAGGRNTQYF.

The chain links TRBV9 to TRBJ1-1; D perhaps matches TRBD1 (5 bases). This CDR3 has 15 amino acids. Germline lookup yields CDR1 SGDLS and CDR2 YYNGEE. V was pared by 0 bases and J by 7 bases, with 16 bases between. CDR3 DNA sequence: TGTGCCAGCAGCGTAGTAGGGCCGGCGGGGGGTGAAGCTTTCTTT. Amino acid sequence: CASSVVGPAGGEAFF.

The gene calls are TRBV13 and TRBJ2-2; a possible D gene is TRBD1 (6 bases). The CDR3 has 17 amino acids. From germline, CDR1 is PRHDT and CDR2 FYEKMQ (reference sequence). V was clipped by 5 bases and J by 7 bases, with 23 bases between them. The CDR3 bases are TGTGCCAGCAGCCCCCCTCGTGGCTGGGGGCGTAGCGGGGAGCTGTTTTTT. This gives the protein CASSPPRGWGRSGELFF.

The chain links TRBV28 to TRBJ2-5; D possibly corresponds to TRBD1 (5 bases). CDR1 MDHEN and CDR2 SYDVKM come from the germline V gene. The V and J ends lost 3 bases and 5 bases respectively, with 16 bases between them. The length of the CDR3 is 15 residues. The DNA of the CDR3 is TGTGCCAGCAGTTTGGGTCAGGGTAGTTGGGAGACCCAGTACTTC. Protein sequence: CASSLGQGSWETQYF.

This chain uses TRBV5-4 with TRBJ2-2, with D perhaps TRBD2 (6 bases). Germline CDR1 and CDR2: SGHNT and YYREEE (reference sequence). The CDR3 has 15 amino acids. Between the trimmed V and J ends, which lost 2 bases and 3 bases, there was a span of 11 bases. The CDR3 bases are TGTGCCAGCAGCTTCGGAGGGAAAGACACCGGGGAGCTGTTTTTT. Translating gives CASSFGGKDTGELFF.

The chain carries TRBV7-9 and TRBJ1-5, with no clear D. V was shortened by 3 bases and J by 4 bases, with 7 bases between the two germline ends. The germline CDR1 and CDR2 sequences are SEHNR and FQNEAQ (reference sequence). CDR3 size: 13 residues. The CDR3 region is CASSLGQNQPQHF. DNA for the CDR3: TGTGCCAGCAGCTTGGGCCAGAATCAGCCCCAGCATTTT. Full variable domain (remainder filled in from reference TRBV7-9 and TRBJ1-5): DTGVSQNPRHKITKRGQNVTFRCDPISEHNRLYWYRQTLGQGPEFLTYFQNEAQLEKSRLLSDRFSAERPKGSFSTLEIQRTEQGDSAMYLCASSLGQNQPQHFGDGTRLSIL.